The clone carrying this T cell receptor beta chain was found many times. The data are from a study of Japanese encephalitis immunity and Zika vaccine responses. Study summary: Two to three months before ZPIV, two JEV vaccine doses were given. Weeks 2, 6 and 52 after starting ZPIV were sequenced in flavivirus-naive donors.

TCRdb re-analysed the 5' RACE reads in MiXCR, keeping a single row per CDR3 protein. The sample includes over 200 distinct CDR3 sequences, roughly 5% of them seen just once. Peptide pools at 1 ug/mL each stimulated CFSE-labeled PBMCs over an approximately six-day culture. Unfixed live CD56-CD19-CD16-CD3+CD4+ CFSE-low cells were sorted as proliferating CD4 T cells. The sequencing used antigen-activated CD4+ T cells from blood, cultured, collected during a Zika inactivated vaccine study. The receptor was isolated from an adult woman who received an inactivated Zika virus vaccine.

The CDR3 protein is CASTPTGCGTQYF. The CDR3 DNA sequence: TGTGCCAGCACCCCCACGGGCTGCGGTACGCAGTATTTT. The chain recombines TRBV21-1 with TRBJ2-3; no check of the table's D call, TRBD1, against the DNA was made. TRBV21-1 is a documented pseudogene. This CDR3 is built from 13 residues.